The table lists the clone carrying this T cell receptor (beta chain) with a count of one. The antigen remains undetermined. This entry belongs to a study of PD-1 blockade in classical Hodgkin lymphoma. Trimming shortened V by 6 bases and J by 9 bases, and 21 bases separated the two germline ends. In germline, CDR1 is MNHEY, CDR2 SVGAGI. The CDR3 is 15 amino acids. All patients experienced relapse after autologous stem cell transplantation, and brentuximab vedotin exposure was variable. Study-level points and caveats: Patients starting nivolumab under 1 year after ASCT were excluded. It was CD4+ TCR diversity, not CD8+, that rose significantly by C4D1.

The protocol was immunoSEQ multiplex PCR, while the TCRdb copy is restricted to in-frame clones and leaves out a portion. This sample has around 19,000 clones, with roughly 90% found just once. The source of this sequence is a human donor with classical Hodgkin lymphoma. This specimen consisted of peripheral blood mononuclear cells (PBMCs), obtained before the second cycle of nivolumab. This rearrangement joins TRBV6-5 to TRBJ1-5; no clear D. DNA for the CDR3: TGTGCCAGCAGCAAAAGTACGGGTCCCTATGGGCCCCAGCATTTT. The encoded protein is CASSKSTGPYGPQHF.